This T cell receptor (beta chain) was found in a study of beta chain features in type 1 diabetes. This CDR3 region has 12 residues. The germline V gene encodes CDR1 MNHNY and CDR2 SVGAGI (reference sequence). The ends were cut back, 2 bases at V and 9 bases at J, with 8 bases in the middle. Reverse transcription of all isolated RNA meant that expressed TCRB transcripts were sequenced. TCRdb's table, derived via immunoSEQ multiplex PCR, lists solely in-frame clones and lacks some. Seen here are 620,000 or so clones, about a sixth observed once, and the top ten hold approximately 0.099%. A few counts support this clone.

This chain links TRBV6-6 with TRBJ2-1; TRBD1 might be the D (6 bases). Material: naive CD4+ T cells from blood. This receptor was taken from a man aged 18 to 29 in good health. The CDR3 sequence is CASSYVGGEQFF. The CDR3 DNA reads TGTGCCAGCAGTTACGTAGGGGGTGAGCAGTTCTTC.